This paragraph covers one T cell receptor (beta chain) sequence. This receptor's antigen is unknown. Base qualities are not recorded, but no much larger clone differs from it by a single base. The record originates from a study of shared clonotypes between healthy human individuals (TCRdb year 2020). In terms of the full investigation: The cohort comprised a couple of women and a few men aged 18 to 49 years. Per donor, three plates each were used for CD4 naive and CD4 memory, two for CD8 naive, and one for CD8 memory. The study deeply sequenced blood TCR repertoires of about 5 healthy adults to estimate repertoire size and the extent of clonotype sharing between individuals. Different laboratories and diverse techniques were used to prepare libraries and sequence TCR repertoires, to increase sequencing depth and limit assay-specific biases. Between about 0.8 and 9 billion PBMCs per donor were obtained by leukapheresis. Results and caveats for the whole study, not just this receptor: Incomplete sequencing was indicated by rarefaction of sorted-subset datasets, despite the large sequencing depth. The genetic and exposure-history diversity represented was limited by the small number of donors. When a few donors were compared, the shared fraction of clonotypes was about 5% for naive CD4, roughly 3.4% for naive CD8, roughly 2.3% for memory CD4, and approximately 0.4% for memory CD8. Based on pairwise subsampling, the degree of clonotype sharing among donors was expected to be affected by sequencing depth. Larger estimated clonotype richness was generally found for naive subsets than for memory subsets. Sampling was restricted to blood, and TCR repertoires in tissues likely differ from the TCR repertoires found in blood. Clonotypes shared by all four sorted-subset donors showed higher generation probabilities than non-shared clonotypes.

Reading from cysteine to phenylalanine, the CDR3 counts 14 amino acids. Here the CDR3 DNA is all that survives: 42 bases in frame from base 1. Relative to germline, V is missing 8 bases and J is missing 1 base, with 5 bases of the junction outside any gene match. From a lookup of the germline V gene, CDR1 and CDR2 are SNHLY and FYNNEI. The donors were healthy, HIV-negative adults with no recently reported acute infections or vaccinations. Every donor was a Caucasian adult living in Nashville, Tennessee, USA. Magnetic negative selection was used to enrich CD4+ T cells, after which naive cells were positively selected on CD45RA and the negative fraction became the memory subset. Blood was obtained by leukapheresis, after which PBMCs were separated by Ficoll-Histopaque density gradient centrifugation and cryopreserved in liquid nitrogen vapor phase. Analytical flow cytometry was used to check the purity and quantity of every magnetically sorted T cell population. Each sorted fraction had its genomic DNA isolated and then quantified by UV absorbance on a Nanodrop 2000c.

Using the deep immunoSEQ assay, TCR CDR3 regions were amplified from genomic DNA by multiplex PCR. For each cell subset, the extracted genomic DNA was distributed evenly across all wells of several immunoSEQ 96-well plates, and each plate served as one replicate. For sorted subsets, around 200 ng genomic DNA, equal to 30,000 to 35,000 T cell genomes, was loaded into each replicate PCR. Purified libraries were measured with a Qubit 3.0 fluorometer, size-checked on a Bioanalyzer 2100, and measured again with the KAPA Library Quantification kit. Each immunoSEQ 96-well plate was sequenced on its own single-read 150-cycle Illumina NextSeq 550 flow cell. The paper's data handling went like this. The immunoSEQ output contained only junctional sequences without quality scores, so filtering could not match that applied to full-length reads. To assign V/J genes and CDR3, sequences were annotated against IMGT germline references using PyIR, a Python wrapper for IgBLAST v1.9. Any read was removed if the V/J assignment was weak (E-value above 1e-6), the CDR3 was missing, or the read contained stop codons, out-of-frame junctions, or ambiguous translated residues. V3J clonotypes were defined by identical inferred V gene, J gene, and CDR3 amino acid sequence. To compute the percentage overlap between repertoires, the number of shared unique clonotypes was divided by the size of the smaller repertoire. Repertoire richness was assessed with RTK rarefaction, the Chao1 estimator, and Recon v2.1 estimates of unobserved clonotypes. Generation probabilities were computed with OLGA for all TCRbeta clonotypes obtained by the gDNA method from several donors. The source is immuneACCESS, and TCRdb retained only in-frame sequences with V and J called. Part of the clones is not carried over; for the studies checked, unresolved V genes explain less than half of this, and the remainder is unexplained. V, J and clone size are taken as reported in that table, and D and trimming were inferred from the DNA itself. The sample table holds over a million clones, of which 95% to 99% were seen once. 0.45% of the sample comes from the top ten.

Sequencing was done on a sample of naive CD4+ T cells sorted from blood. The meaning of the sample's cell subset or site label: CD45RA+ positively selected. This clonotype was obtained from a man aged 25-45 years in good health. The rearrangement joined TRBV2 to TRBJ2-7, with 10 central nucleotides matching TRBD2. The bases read TGTGCCAGCGGGGGGACTAGCGTTTCCTACGAGCAGTACTTC. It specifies CASGGTSVSYEQYF.